A selection of T cell receptor beta chains follows, all from one sample in a study of technical replicates of blood from several donors. Clones were sequenced by immunoSEQ multiplex PCR, and TCRdb holds only the in-frame ones, with some missing. Of more than 65,000 clones in the sample, about 94% were seen once. The sequenced sample consisted of T cells isolated from PBMCs. All receptors derive from a human donor in good health. CDR3s include the opening cysteine and the closing phenylalanine or tryptophan. A row's size may be missing; if present it is once, few, many or a size class.

clone_size: -; v_call: TRBV29-1; j_call: TRBJ2-1; cdr3_aa: CSVQLGPYNEQFF
clone_size: -; v_call: TRBV5-1; j_call: TRBJ2-2; cdr3_aa: CASSWDRANTGELFF
clone_size: -; v_call: TRBV29-1; j_call: TRBJ2-7; cdr3_aa: CSCSSSDHSYEQYF
clone_size: -; v_call: TRBV30; j_call: TRBJ1-2; cdr3_aa: CAWSGTVDYGYTF
clone_size: -; v_call: TRBV10-3; j_call: TRBJ2-3; cdr3_aa: CAISERAGESTDTQYF
clone_size: -; v_call: TRBV5-4; j_call: TRBJ1-1; cdr3_aa: CASSLGLRGWITEAFF
clone_size: -; v_call: TRBV5-1; j_call: TRBJ2-1; cdr3_aa: CASREGSYNEQFF
clone_size: -; v_call: TRBV5-5; j_call: TRBJ2-7; cdr3_aa: CASSLDRHEQYF
clone_size: -; v_call: TRBV7-6; j_call: TRBJ2-3; cdr3_aa: CASSYQGISGRDTQYF
clone_size: -; v_call: TRBV5-1; j_call: TRBJ2-7; cdr3_aa: CASSLGRRAQGGGEQYF
clone_size: -; v_call: TRBV7-2; j_call: TRBJ1-5; cdr3_aa: CASSLETGFNQPQHF
clone_size: -; v_call: TRBV10-3; j_call: TRBJ2-1; cdr3_aa: CAISEYNNEQFF
clone_size: -; v_call: TRBV28; j_call: TRBJ1-2; cdr3_aa: CASGRGQGLYYGYTF
clone_size: -; v_call: TRBV6-6; j_call: TRBJ2-3; cdr3_aa: CASTVGSADTQYF
clone_size: -; v_call: TRBV5-1; j_call: TRBJ2-5; cdr3_aa: CASSLGEFGETQYF
clone_size: many; v_call: TRBV30; j_call: TRBJ1-2; cdr3_aa: CAWIGGVRYGYTF
clone_size: -; v_call: TRBV13; j_call: TRBJ2-3; cdr3_aa: CASSLGLAAPDTQYF
clone_size: once; v_call: TRBV5-1; j_call: TRBJ2-5; cdr3_aa: CASSRWGRWETQYF
clone_size: -; v_call: TRBV4-2; j_call: TRBJ2-7; cdr3_aa: CASSQMDRPEQYF
clone_size: -; v_call: TRBV28; j_call: TRBJ1-5; cdr3_aa: CASSFGLRQGNQPQHF
clone_size: -; v_call: TRBV5-6; j_call: TRBJ1-2; cdr3_aa: CASSLLPGGNGYTF
clone_size: once; v_call: TRBV4-2; j_call: TRBJ2-1; cdr3_aa: CASSETGVAYNEQFF
clone_size: -; v_call: TRBV7-7; j_call: TRBJ2-2; cdr3_aa: CASSLIGGTGELFF
clone_size: -; v_call: TRBV7-8; j_call: TRBJ1-6; cdr3_aa: CASSLRGIESDSPLHF
clone_size: -; v_call: TRBV5-1; j_call: TRBJ2-4; cdr3_aa: CASSTRTGELAKNIQYF
clone_size: -; v_call: TRBV30; j_call: TRBJ2-3; cdr3_aa: CAWSVGLLAGATDTQYF
clone_size: -; v_call: TRBV28; j_call: TRBJ1-2; cdr3_aa: CASGRRPLGYYGYTF
clone_size: -; v_call: TRBV30; j_call: TRBJ1-4; cdr3_aa: CAWSVPWEGLSEKLFF
clone_size: -; v_call: TRBV9; j_call: TRBJ2-7; cdr3_aa: CASSVESGRARNEQYF
clone_size: -; v_call: TRBV9; j_call: TRBJ2-2; cdr3_aa: CASSPQGAFTGELFF
clone_size: -; v_call: TRBV7-2; j_call: TRBJ1-5; cdr3_aa: CASSLRRVRGIQPQHF
clone_size: -; v_call: TRBV10-1; j_call: TRBJ2-5; cdr3_aa: CASTVSELVEKTQYF
clone_size: -; v_call: TRBV5-1; j_call: TRBJ2-7; cdr3_aa: CASSAWPTGGPPYEQYF
clone_size: -; v_call: TRBV4-2; j_call: TRBJ1-5; cdr3_aa: CASSQDQLGAQPQHF
clone_size: -; v_call: TRBV2; j_call: TRBJ1-1; cdr3_aa: CASILGRALAEAFF
clone_size: -; v_call: TRBV29-1; j_call: TRBJ2-2; cdr3_aa: CSVEGTGGPSGELFF
clone_size: -; v_call: TRBV6-6; j_call: TRBJ1-6; cdr3_aa: CASSYRRRNTSPLHF
clone_size: -; v_call: TRBV6-5; j_call: TRBJ1-5; cdr3_aa: CASGPIGGRGQPQHF
clone_size: -; v_call: TRBV18; j_call: TRBJ2-1; cdr3_aa: CASSPYQLSGNEQFF
clone_size: -; v_call: TRBV5-1; j_call: TRBJ2-2; cdr3_aa: CASSLGVSTGELFF
clone_size: -; v_call: TRBV10-1; j_call: TRBJ1-1; cdr3_aa: CASSGQGAFTEAFF
clone_size: -; v_call: TRBV6-6; j_call: TRBJ1-3; cdr3_aa: CASRDRGLAPGNTIYF
clone_size: -; v_call: TRBV5-1; j_call: TRBJ2-2; cdr3_aa: CASSLAGRGNTGELFF
clone_size: -; v_call: TRBV27; j_call: TRBJ2-5; cdr3_aa: CASRTLSGFQETQYF
clone_size: -; v_call: TRBV6-5; j_call: TRBJ1-1; cdr3_aa: CASRSIQPGLEAFF
clone_size: many; v_call: TRBV28; j_call: TRBJ1-2; cdr3_aa: CASSSNWYYGYTF
clone_size: -; v_call: TRBV5-1; j_call: TRBJ1-5; cdr3_aa: CASSLHAQGNSNQPQHF
clone_size: -; v_call: TRBV12-5; j_call: TRBJ2-3; cdr3_aa: CASGPRGLAGTDTQYF
clone_size: -; v_call: TRBV12-5; j_call: TRBJ2-2; cdr3_aa: CASGLVRSGRYDTGELFF
clone_size: -; v_call: TRBV7-8; j_call: TRBJ1-5; cdr3_aa: CASSLVWWRGSNQPQHF
clone_size: -; v_call: TRBV6-4; j_call: TRBJ2-3; cdr3_aa: CASRGDSPDTQYF
clone_size: -; v_call: TRBV19; j_call: TRBJ2-1; cdr3_aa: CASSVGDSSYNEQFF
clone_size: -; v_call: TRBV6-1; j_call: TRBJ1-1; cdr3_aa: CASSRDRARSTEAFF
clone_size: -; v_call: TRBV5-1; j_call: TRBJ2-3; cdr3_aa: CASSLELAGVGDTQYF
clone_size: -; v_call: TRBV9; j_call: TRBJ2-1; cdr3_aa: CASSGDKSSAENEQFF
clone_size: -; v_call: TRBV28; j_call: TRBJ1-2; cdr3_aa: CASSFQGAGGYTF
clone_size: -; v_call: TRBV6-5; j_call: TRBJ1-2; cdr3_aa: CASSFGARYGYTF
clone_size: -; v_call: TRBV4-2; j_call: TRBJ1-1; cdr3_aa: CASSQDAATEAFF
clone_size: once; v_call: TRBV29-1; j_call: TRBJ2-1; cdr3_aa: CSVADLAGTIRGEQFF